The rows below give T cell receptor beta chains drawn from one sample of a study of cytomegalovirus exposure and HLA in healthy donors. Using immunoSEQ multiplex PCR, the repertoire was profiled, and TCRdb retains in-frame clones only, with some absent. The data show about 56,000 clones, 90% to 96% seen once. The sequenced sample was PBMCs. Source of these receptors: a woman aged 18-29 years in good health and CMV-seronegative. CDR3s include the opening cysteine and the closing phenylalanine or tryptophan. A D gene is named only where the DNA matches it firmly. Expanded clones get a size class; other rows say once, few or many, or leave the size out.

>TRBD1|TRBJ1-2|.|TRBV30
CARDRDSLQVGYGYTF
TGTGCCCGGGACCGGGACAGCCTCCAGGTTGGGTATGGCTACACCTTC
>TRBD2|TRBJ2-6|.|TRBV18
CASSHRGLAGPSGANVLTF
TGTGCCAGCTCACACCGGGGCCTAGCGGGCCCCTCTGGGGCCAACGTCCTGACTTTC
>.|TRBJ1-1|.|TRBV19
CASSIGSGLGAFF
TGTGCCAGTAGTATAGGTTCGGGACTTGGAGCTTTCTTT
>TRBD1|TRBJ1-2|.|TRBV27
CASSFGTGYGYTF
TGTGCCAGCAGTTTTGGGACAGGCTATGGCTACACCTTC
>TRBD2|TRBJ2-5|.|TRBV5-1
CASSGPGLAGGRLGETQYF
TGCGCCAGCAGCGGCCCGGGGCTAGCGGGGGGGCGGCTTGGAGAGACCCAGTACTTC
>TRBD1|TRBJ1-2|.|TRBV4-2
CASSQDFSGGTGVYGYTF
TGTGCCAGCAGCCAAGATTTCTCGGGCGGGACAGGGGTCTATGGCTACACCTTC
>.|TRBJ2-2|.|TRBV27
CASGVLRAGELFF
TGTGCCAGCGGTGTTTTGCGCGCCGGGGAGCTGTTTTTT
>TRBD1|TRBJ1-2|.|TRBV7-9
CASSLAIGGLYGYTF
TGTGCCAGCAGCTTAGCGATAGGGGGCCTCTATGGCTACACCTTC
>.|TRBJ2-2|.|TRBV28
CASSLARGTGELFF
TGTGCCAGCAGTTTGGCCCGGGGCACCGGGGAGCTGTTTTTT
>.|TRBJ1-5|.|TRBV28
CASSLGQPSNQPQHF
TGTGCCAGCAGTTTAGGGCAGCCAAGCAATCAGCCCCAGCATTTT
>.|TRBJ1-2|.|TRBV11-2
CASSLGAGANYGYTF
TGTGCCAGCAGCTTAGGGGCGGGAGCTAACTATGGCTACACCTTC
>TRBD1|TRBJ1-1|once|TRBV28
CASKPGTVNTEAFF
TGTGCCAGCAAACCCGGGACAGTGAACACTGAAGCTTTCTTT
>TRBD1|TRBJ2-3|.|TRBV7-9
CASSSDRAADTQYF
TGTGCCAGCAGCTCCGACAGGGCCGCAGATACGCAGTATTTT
>.|TRBJ2-7|.|TRBV19
CASSIDLYNPYEQYF
TGTGCCAGTAGTATAGATCTTTACAACCCCTACGAGCAGTACTTC
>TRBD2|TRBJ2-1|.|TRBV4-1
CASRGLAGVSQFF
TGCGCCAGCAGGGGGCTAGCGGGAGTTTCGCAGTTCTTC
>TRBD2|TRBJ2-5|.|TRBV7-9
CASTPWGGETQYF
TGTGCCAGCACCCCCTGGGGGGGAGAGACCCAGTACTTC
>TRBD2|TRBJ2-3|.|TRBV28
CASSLAGEADTQYF
TGTGCCAGCAGTTTGGCGGGAGAGGCAGATACGCAGTATTTT
>TRBD1|TRBJ2-3|.|TRBV10-3
CAIGDSRTDTQYF
TGTGCCATCGGGGACAGCCGCACAGATACGCAGTATTTT
>TRBD1|TRBJ2-7|.|TRBV29-1
CSVGGPHRGEQYF
TGCAGCGTTGGGGGACCCCACAGGGGCGAGCAGTACTTC
>.|TRBJ1-5|.|TRBV4-2
CASSQEASSGPQHF
TGTGCCAGCAGCCAAGAGGCCTCCTCGGGGCCCCAGCATTTT
>TRBD1|TRBJ2-2|.|TRBV7-3
CASSPGTGWTGELFF
TGTGCCAGCAGCCCTGGGACAGGGTGGACCGGGGAGCTGTTTTTT
>.|TRBJ2-7|.|TRBV7-2
CASSLGALVVYEQYF
TGTGCCAGCAGCTTAGGAGCCTTGGTGGTGTACGAGCAGTACTTC
>.|TRBJ1-1|.|TRBV7-2
CASSSRTALNTEAFF
TGTGCCAGCAGCTCCCGGACAGCACTGAACACTGAAGCTTTCTTT
>TRBD2|TRBJ2-3|.|TRBV9
CASSVVPAGDTDTQYF
TGTGCCAGCAGCGTAGTCCCAGCGGGGGATACAGATACGCAGTATTTT
>TRBD1|TRBJ1-5|.|TRBV4-2
CASSQVTGGGQPQHF
TGTGCCAGCAGCCAGGTAACAGGGGGAGGTCAGCCCCAGCATTTT
>.|TRBJ2-5|.|TRBV21-1
CASSKDPWGREGETQYF
TGTGCCAGCAGCAAAGACCCATGGGGGCGGGAGGGAGAGACCCAGTACTTC
>.|TRBJ2-5|.|TRBV4-1
CASSQNPASTQETQYF
TGCGCCAGCAGCCAAAACCCGGCTAGCACCCAAGAGACCCAGTACTTC
>.|TRBJ1-5|once|TRBV6-5
CASSPQGHGNQPQHF
TGTGCCAGCAGCCCCCAGGGGCATGGCAATCAGCCCCAGCATTTT
>.|TRBJ2-1|.|TRBV7-7
CASSPERNNEQFF
TGTGCCAGCAGCCCTGAGCGGAACAATGAGCAGTTCTTC
>.|TRBJ1-1|.|TRBV16
CASSQWTGEPVSEAFF
TGTGCCAGCAGCCAATGGACCGGGGAACCAGTCTCTGAAGCTTTCTTT
>.|TRBJ2-7|.|TRBV20-1
CSAQRAEQYF
TGCAGTGCGCAGAGGGCCGAGCAGTACTTC
>TRBD1|TRBJ1-3|.|TRBV12-5
CASGLTGTGHGSGNTIYF
TGTGCTAGTGGTTTGACCGGGACAGGCCATGGCTCTGGAAACACCATATATTTT
>TRBD1|TRBJ1-5|.|TRBV28
CASSLWGTGATRNQPQHF
TGTGCCAGCAGTTTATGGGGGACAGGGGCCACACGGAATCAGCCCCAGCATTTT